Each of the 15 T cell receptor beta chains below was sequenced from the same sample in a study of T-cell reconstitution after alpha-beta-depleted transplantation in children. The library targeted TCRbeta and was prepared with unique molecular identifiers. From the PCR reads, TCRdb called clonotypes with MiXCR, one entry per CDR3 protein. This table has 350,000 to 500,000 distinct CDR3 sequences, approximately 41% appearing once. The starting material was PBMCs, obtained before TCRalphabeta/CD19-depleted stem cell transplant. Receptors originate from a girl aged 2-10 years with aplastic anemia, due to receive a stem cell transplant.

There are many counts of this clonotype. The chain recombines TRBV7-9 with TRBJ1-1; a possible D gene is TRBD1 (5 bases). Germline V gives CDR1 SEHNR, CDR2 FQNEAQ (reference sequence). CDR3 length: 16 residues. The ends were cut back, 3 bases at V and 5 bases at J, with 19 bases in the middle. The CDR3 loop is CASSLPGTYIGTEAFF. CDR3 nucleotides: TGTGCCAGCAGCTTGCCCGGGACTTATATAGGGACTGAAGCTTTCTTT.

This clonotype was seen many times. The CDR3 here is CASSLRPYEQFF. CDR3 bases: TGTGCCAGCAGCTTAAGACCATATGAGCAGTTCTTC. The chain carries TRBV11-2 and TRBJ2-1; D remains unclear. The length of the CDR3 is 12 residues. With 2 bases removed from V and 8 bases from J, the gap between germline ends came to 7 bases. Germline CDR1 is SGHAT and CDR2 is FQNNGV.

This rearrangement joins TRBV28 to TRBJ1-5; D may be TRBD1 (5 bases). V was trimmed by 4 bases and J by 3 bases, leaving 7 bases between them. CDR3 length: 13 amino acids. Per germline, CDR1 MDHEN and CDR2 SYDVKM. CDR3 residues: CASSWGDNQPQHF. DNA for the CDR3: TGTGCCAGCAGTTGGGGGGACAATCAGCCCCAGCATTTT. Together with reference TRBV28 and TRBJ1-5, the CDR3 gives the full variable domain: DVKVTQSSRYLVKRTGEKVFLECVQDMDHENMFWYRQDPGLGLRLIYFSYDVKMKEKGDIPEGYSVSREKKERFSLILESASTNQTSMYLCASSWGDNQPQHFGDGTRLSIL.

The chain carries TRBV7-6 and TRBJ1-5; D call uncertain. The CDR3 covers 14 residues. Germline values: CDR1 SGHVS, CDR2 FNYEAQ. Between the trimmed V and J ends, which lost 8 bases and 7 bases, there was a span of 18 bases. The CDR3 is CASASKGAGQPQHF. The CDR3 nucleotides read TGTGCCAGCGCCTCCAAAGGAGCGGGACAGCCCCAGCATTTT.

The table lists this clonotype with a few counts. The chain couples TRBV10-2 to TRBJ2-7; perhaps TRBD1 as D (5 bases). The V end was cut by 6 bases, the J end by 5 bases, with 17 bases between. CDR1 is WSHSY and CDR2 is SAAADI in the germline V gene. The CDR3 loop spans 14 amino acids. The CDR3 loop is CASRAPGLWDEQYF. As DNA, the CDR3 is TGCGCCAGCAGGGCTCCAGGGTTATGGGACGAGCAGTACTTC.

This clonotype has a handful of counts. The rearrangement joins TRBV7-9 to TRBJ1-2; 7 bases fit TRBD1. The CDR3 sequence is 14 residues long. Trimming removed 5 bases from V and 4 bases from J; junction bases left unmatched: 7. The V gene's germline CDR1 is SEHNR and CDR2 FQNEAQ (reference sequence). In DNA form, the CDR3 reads TGTGCCAGCAGCGCGGGACAGCTACTCTATGGCTACACCTTC. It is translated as CASSAGQLLYGYTF.

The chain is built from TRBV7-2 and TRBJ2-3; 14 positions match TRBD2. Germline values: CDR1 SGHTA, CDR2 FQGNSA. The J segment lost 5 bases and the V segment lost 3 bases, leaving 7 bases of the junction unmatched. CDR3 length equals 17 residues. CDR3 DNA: TGTGCCAGCAGCTTCGGGACTAGCGGGAGTGTGTTAGATACGCAGTATTTT. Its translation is CASSFGTSGSVLDTQYF.

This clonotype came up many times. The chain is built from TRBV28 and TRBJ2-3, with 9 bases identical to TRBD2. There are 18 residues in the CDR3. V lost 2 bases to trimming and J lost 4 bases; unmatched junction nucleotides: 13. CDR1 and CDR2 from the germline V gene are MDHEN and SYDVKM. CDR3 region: CASSLPPKLAGAADTQYF. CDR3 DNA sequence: TGTGCCAGCAGTTTACCTCCCAAGTTAGCGGGAGCTGCAGATACGCAGTATTTT.

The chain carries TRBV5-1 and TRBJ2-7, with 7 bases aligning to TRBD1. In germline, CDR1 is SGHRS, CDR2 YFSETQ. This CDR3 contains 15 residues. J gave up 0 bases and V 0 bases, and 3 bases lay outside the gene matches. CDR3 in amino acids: CASSLDGTVSYEQYF. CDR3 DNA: TGCGCCAGCAGCTTGGATGGGACAGTCTCCTACGAGCAGTACTTC. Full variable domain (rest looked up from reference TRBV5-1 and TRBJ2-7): KAGVTQTPRYLIKTRGQQVTLSCSPISGHRSVSWYQQTPGQGLQFLFEYFSETQRNKGNFPGRFSGRQFSNSRSEMNVSTLELGDSALYLCASSLDGTVSYEQYFGPGTRLTVT.

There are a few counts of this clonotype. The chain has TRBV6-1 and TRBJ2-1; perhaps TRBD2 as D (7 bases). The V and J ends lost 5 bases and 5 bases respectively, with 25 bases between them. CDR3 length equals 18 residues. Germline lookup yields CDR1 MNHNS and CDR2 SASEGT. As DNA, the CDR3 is TGTGCCAGCAGTAAGACTCAGATGGGGGGGCCTAGGAACAATGAGCAGTTCTTC. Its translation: CASSKTQMGGPRNNEQFF.

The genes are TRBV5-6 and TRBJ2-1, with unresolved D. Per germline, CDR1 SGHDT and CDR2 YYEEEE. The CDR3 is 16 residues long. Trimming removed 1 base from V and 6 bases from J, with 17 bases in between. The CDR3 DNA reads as TGTGCCAGCAGCTTGAAAGCTAGTGGCTACCCCAATGAGCAGTTCTTC. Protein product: CASSLKASGYPNEQFF. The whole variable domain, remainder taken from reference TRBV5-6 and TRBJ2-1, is DAGVTQSPTHLIKTRGQQVTLRCSPKSGHDTVSWYQQALGQGPQFIFQYYEEEERQRGNFPDRFSGHQFPNYSSELNVNALLLGDSALYLCASSLKASGYPNEQFFGPGTRLTVL.

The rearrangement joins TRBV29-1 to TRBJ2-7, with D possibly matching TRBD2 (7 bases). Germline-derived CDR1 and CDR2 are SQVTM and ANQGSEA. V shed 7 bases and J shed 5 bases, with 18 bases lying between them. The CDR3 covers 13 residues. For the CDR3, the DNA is TGCAGCGCGTCACAGGGAGGGGTAAACGAGCAGTACTTC. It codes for CSASQGGVNEQYF.

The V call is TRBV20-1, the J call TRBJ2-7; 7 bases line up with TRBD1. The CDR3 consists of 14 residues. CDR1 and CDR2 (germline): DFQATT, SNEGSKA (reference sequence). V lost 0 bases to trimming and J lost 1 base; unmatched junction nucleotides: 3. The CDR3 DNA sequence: TGCAGTGCTAGAGACGGGACAGCTTCCTACGAGCAGTACTTC. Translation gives CSARDGTASYEQYF.

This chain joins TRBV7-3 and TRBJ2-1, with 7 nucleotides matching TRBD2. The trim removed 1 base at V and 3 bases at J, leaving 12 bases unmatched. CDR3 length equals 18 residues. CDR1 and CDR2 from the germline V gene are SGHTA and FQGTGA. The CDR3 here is CASSLSPFLAEYYNEQFF. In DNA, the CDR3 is TGTGCCAGCAGCTTAAGCCCTTTCCTAGCGGAGTACTACAATGAGCAGTTCTTC.

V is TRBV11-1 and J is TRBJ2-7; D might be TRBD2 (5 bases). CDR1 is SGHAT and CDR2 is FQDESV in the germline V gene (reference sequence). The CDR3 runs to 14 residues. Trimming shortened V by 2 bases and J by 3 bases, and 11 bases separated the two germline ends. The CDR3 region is CASSLISGNYEQYF. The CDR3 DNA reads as TGTGCCAGCAGCTTAATCTCGGGGAACTACGAGCAGTACTTC.